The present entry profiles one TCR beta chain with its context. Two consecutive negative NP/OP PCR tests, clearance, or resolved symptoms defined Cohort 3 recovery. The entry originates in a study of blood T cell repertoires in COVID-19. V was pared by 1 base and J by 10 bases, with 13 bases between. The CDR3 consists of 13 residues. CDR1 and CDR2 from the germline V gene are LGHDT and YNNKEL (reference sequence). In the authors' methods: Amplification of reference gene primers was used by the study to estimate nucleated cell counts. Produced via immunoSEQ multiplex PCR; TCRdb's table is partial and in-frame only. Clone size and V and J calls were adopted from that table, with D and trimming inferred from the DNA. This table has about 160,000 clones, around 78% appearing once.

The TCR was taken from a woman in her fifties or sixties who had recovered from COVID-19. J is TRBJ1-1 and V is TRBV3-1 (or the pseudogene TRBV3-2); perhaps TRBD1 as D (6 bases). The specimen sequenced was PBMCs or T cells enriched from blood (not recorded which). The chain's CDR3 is CASSQAGGQGAFF. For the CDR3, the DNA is TGTGCCAGCAGCCAAGCCGGGGGGCAGGGAGCTTTCTTT.